This TCR beta chain was recorded in a study of blood T cell repertoires in COVID-19. Study-wide background: Samples came from the United States, Italy and Spain, spanning acute and convalescent COVID-19. Sources were T cells, B-cell-depleted T cells, or PBMCs; the material itself was cDNA or gDNA.

V lost 2 bases and J lost 0, with 11 bases in between. There are 15 residues in the CDR3. CDR1 is SGHTA and CDR2 is FQGNSA in the germline V gene. This clone was counted once. The repertoire was sequenced with immunoSEQ multiplex PCR; TCRdb's copy has only in-frame clones and lacks some. Among around 70,000 clones, approximately 84% were seen once, and the ten largest hold less than 45%. The clonotype comes from an older man with acute or convalescent COVID-19. This rearrangement joins TRBV7-2 to TRBJ2-7; possible D gene TRBD1, 5 bases. Material: peripheral blood. Here the CDR3 reads CASSLRQSISYEQYF. The CDR3 coding sequence is TGTGCCAGCAGCTTAAGACAGTCTATCTCCTACGAGCAGTACTTC. The full variable domain, rest sourced from reference TRBV7-2 and TRBJ2-7, is GAGVSQSPSNKVTEKGKDVELRCDPISGHTALYWYRQSLGQGLEFLIYFQGNSAPDKSGLPSDRFSAERTGGSVSTLTIQRTQQEDSAVYLCASSLRQSISYEQYFGPGTRLTVT.